This TCR beta chain was retrieved from a study of CD8 T cells in ankylosing spondylitis. Study-level results: Earlier authors reported some of these motif variants in reactive arthritis synovial fluid and blood.

This clonotype came up many times. Antigen unknown. Per germline, CDR1 SGHVS and CDR2 FNYEAQ. This CDR3 spans 11 amino acids. Trimming pared 11 bases from V and 2 bases from J, leaving 9 bases between. In TCRdb, the 5' RACE reads were re-called with MiXCR into one record per CDR3 protein. The table includes 250,000 or so distinct CDR3 sequences, roughly a quarter detected once. The genes are TRBV7-6 and TRBJ2-5; D remains ambiguous. Sample: blood, either unsorted or a sorted T cell fraction (not recorded which). The sequence came from a male donor with ankylosing spondylitis or in good health (not recorded which). The CDR3 sequence is CAVAEQETQYF. As DNA, the CDR3 is TGTGCCGTGGCGGAGCAAGAGACCCAGTACTTC.